One sample yielded the 30 T cell receptor beta chains listed below, sequenced in a study of blood T cell repertoires in COVID-19. Profiled with immunoSEQ multiplex PCR; TCRdb holds only in-frame clones, not every one. Here the sample spans approximately 320,000 clones, around 90% being singletons. Sequencing input: PBMCs or T cells enriched from blood (not recorded which). These receptors all stem from a woman younger than 35 who had recovered from COVID-19.

The chain recombines TRBV11-2 with TRBJ2-3; D perhaps matches TRBD2 (6 bases). The CDR3 is 15 residues long. V dropped 3 bases and J dropped 0 bases, with 10 bases sitting between them. The germline V gene encodes CDR1 SGHAT and CDR2 FQNNGV. In DNA, the CDR3 is TGTGCCAGCAGCTTTAGAGGGACTAGCACAGATACGCAGTATTTT. Translated, it gives CASSFRGTSTDTQYF.

The rearrangement joins TRBV6-2 or TRBV6-3 to TRBJ2-7; 13 positions agree with TRBD2. CDR3 size: 17 residues. Germline lookup yields CDR1 MNHEY and CDR2 SVGEGT. V dropped 2 bases and J dropped 4; count of bases not matched to a gene: 8. This CDR3 is CASSYTRGLAGEYEQYF. In DNA, the CDR3 is TGTGCCAGCAGTTACACAAGAGGACTAGCGGGGGAGTACGAGCAGTACTTC.

The genes are TRBV29-1 and TRBJ1-5; 7 nucleotides agree with TRBD1. The CDR3 is made up of 14 amino acids. Trimming took 2 bases from V and 6 from J; bases not matched to a gene: 7. Germline CDR1 reads SQVTM; CDR2 reads ANQGSEA. The CDR3 DNA follows: TGCAGCGTTGAATTAGGGGGCAGCGGTCAGCCCCAGCATTTT. Protein: CSVELGGSGQPQHF.

J is TRBJ2-5 and V is TRBV28; D is perhaps TRBD1 (6 bases). Trimming shortened V by 5 bases and J by 5 bases, and 12 bases separated the two germline ends. The CDR3 length is 13 residues. The germline V gene has CDR1 MDHEN and CDR2 SYDVKM. The CDR3 region has the DNA TGTGCCAGCAGTGCGGACAGTCTGGAGACCCAGTACTTC. This sequence encodes CASSADSLETQYF.

The rearrangement uses TRBV5-1 and TRBJ2-5; tentative D call: TRBD2 (6 bases). This CDR3 has 13 residues. The V end lost 2 bases, the J end lost 4 bases, and 9 bases lay between the germline ends. In germline, CDR1 is SGHRS, CDR2 YFSETQ. In nucleotides, the CDR3 is TGCGCCAGCAGCTTCGGGGGTAGAGAGACCCAGTACTTC. This translates into CASSFGGRETQYF. Full variable domain (rest looked up from reference TRBV5-1 and TRBJ2-5): KAGVTQTPRYLIKTRGQQVTLSCSPISGHRSVSWYQQTPGQGLQFLFEYFSETQRNKGNFPGRFSGRQFSNSRSEMNVSTLELGDSALYLCASSFGGRETQYFGPGTRLLVL.

Here the CDR3 DNA reads TGCGCCAGCAGCGTAGACAGGGGTTATGGCTACACCTTC. Residues: CASSVDRGYGYTF. The rearrangement uses TRBV5-1 and TRBJ1-2, with 8 nucleotides matching TRBD1. The CDR3 runs 13 residues. J gave up 5 bases and V 4 bases, and 4 bases lay outside the gene matches. Germline V gene sequence: CDR1 SGHRS, CDR2 YFSETQ.

The V call is TRBV5-1, the J call TRBJ2-3; 11 bases map to TRBD2. V shed 4 bases, J shed 3 bases, and the junction held 7 bases outside the gene matches. CDR1 and CDR2 (germline): SGHRS, YFSETQ. The CDR3 is made up of 16 amino acids. CDR3 DNA sequence: TGCGCCAGCAGCACCGAACTAGCGGGAGTGACAGATACGCAGTATTTT. It translates to CASSTELAGVTDTQYF.

The chain combines TRBV7-9 with TRBJ1-4, with TRBD1 matching over 7 bases. The germline V gene has CDR1 SEHNR and CDR2 FQNEAQ (reference sequence). The CDR3 is 15 amino acids. With V trimmed by 1 base and J by 3 bases, 2 bases remained unmatched. The CDR3 reads CASSLGTGANEKLFF. The CDR3 DNA reads TGTGCCAGCAGCTTAGGAACAGGGGCTAATGAAAAACTGTTTTTT.

The gene calls are TRBV29-1 and TRBJ1-2; D gene unclear. The CDR3 covers 13 residues. Germline CDR1 is SQVTM and CDR2 is ANQGSEA. The ends were cut back, 4 bases at V and 4 bases at J, with 13 bases in the middle. CDR3 coding DNA: TGCAGCGTTGCGACACCGGCCTCCTATGGCTACACCTTC. Translated: CSVATPASYGYTF.

This chain connects TRBV7-2 to TRBJ2-7; 7 positions match TRBD2. The CDR3 spans 15 residues. The V gene's germline CDR1 is SGHTA and CDR2 FQGNSA. V was pared by 4 bases and J by 1 base, with 7 bases of the junction left unmatched. For the CDR3, the DNA is TGTGCCAGCAGCTCAGGACTAGACGGGTCCTACGAGCAGTACTTC. Translating gives CASSSGLDGSYEQYF.

V usage is TRBV19 and J usage is TRBJ2-7, with a tentative D call TRBD1 (5 bases). The CDR3 is 14 residues long. The V end lost 3 bases, the J end lost 5 bases, and 14 bases lay between the germline ends. Per the germline V gene, CDR1 is LNHDA and CDR2 is SQIVND (reference sequence). CDR3 in amino acids: CASSISGSRDEQYF. The CDR3, as DNA: TGTGCCAGTAGTATTTCAGGTTCCAGGGACGAGCAGTACTTC.

The chain joins TRBV7-6 to TRBJ2-1; D might be TRBD2 (6 bases). Trimming took off 0 bases at V and 9 bases at J, with 9 bases between the two ends. The germline gives CDR1 SGHVS, CDR2 FNYEAQ. This CDR3 is built from 13 residues. CDR3 sequence (DNA): TGTGCCAGCAGCTTAGCCTTGGGAGGTGAGCAGTTCTTC. Its protein is CASSLALGGEQFF. Filled out from reference TRBV7-6 and TRBJ2-1, the complete variable domain reads GAGVSQSPRYKVTKRGQDVALRCDPISGHVSLYWYRQALGQGPEFLTYFNYEAQQDKSGLPNDRFSAERPEGSISTLTIQRTEQRDSAMYRCASSLALGGEQFFGPGTRLTVL.

J is TRBJ2-7 and V is TRBV10-3, with D possibly TRBD1 on 6 matching bases. Per germline, CDR1 ENHRY and CDR2 SYGVKD. The CDR3 is 12 residues long. V gave up 10 bases and J gave up 2 bases, with 12 bases separating them. The CDR3, as DNA: TGTGCCACCGACCCAGGGGCCTACGAGCAGTACTTC. This gives the protein CATDPGAYEQYF.

The gene calls are TRBV30 and TRBJ1-4, with a weak D call TRBD1 (5 bases). Trimming pared 2 bases from V and 7 bases from J, leaving 14 bases between. The CDR3 has 14 residues. In germline, CDR1 is GTSNPN, CDR2 SVGIG (reference sequence). The CDR3 region is CAWSFGQGSEKLFF. The CDR3 DNA follows: TGTGCCTGGAGTTTCGGGCAGGGTAGTGAAAAACTGTTTTTT.

The chain joins TRBV2 to TRBJ2-7; 8 nucleotides agree with TRBD1. Trimming at V came to 6 bases and at J to 5 bases, leaving 9 bases not matched to a gene. CDR1 is SNHLY, CDR2 FYNNEI, per germline. The CDR3 spans 14 residues. CDR3 in DNA: TGTGCCAGCAGCGGAAGACAGGGGTTACACGAGCAGTACTTC. Amino acids: CASSGRQGLHEQYF.

A few counts support this clone. CDR3 nucleotide sequence: TGTGCCAGCGGCGGCAATTATAATTCACCCCTCCACTTT. It specifies CASGGNYNSPLHF. The V call is TRBV28, the J call TRBJ1-6; D not certain. This CDR3 spans 13 amino acids. The germline V gene encodes CDR1 MDHEN and CDR2 SYDVKM. V was pared by 8 bases and J by 4 bases, with 9 bases between.

V gene TRBV4-2 combines with J gene TRBJ2-3, with TRBD2 identical over 10 bases. The CDR3 contains 17 residues. After removal of 0 bases from V and 5 bases from J, the junction contained 8 bases not matched to a gene. Germline values: CDR1 LGHNA, CDR2 YNFKEQ. Here the CDR3 DNA reads TGTGCCAGCAGCCAAGAGGCCCAGCGGGGGGGAATAGATACGCAGTATTTT. It yields the protein CASSQEAQRGGIDTQYF.

The J gene is TRBJ1-6, the V gene TRBV28; TRBD1 might be the D (6 bases). Germline V CDR1 and CDR2: MDHEN, SYDVKM. The CDR3 is 17 residues long. V lost 4 bases to trimming and J lost 7 bases, with 20 bases between them. The CDR3 is CASSSHSGQRGNSPLHF. CDR3 sequence (DNA): TGTGCCAGCAGTTCCCATTCGGGGCAAAGGGGGAATTCACCCCTCCACTTT.

This CDR3 is CASRTSGINTFRGYTF. In DNA, the CDR3 is TGTGCCAGCAGGACCTCGGGGATTAATACCTTCAGGGGCTACACCTTC. The chain is built from TRBV5-6 and TRBJ1-2; D gene ambiguous. The germline V gene encodes CDR1 SGHDT and CDR2 YYEEEE. Trimming stripped 5 bases from V and 8 bases from J, with 25 bases between. CDR3 size: 16 residues.

V and J are TRBV5-1 and TRBJ2-7, with 9 bases that match TRBD1. Germline lookup yields CDR1 SGHRS and CDR2 YFSETQ. With 0 bases clipped from V and 3 bases from J, the junction kept 1 base outside the gene matches. The CDR3 spans 14 residues. CDR3 residues: CASSLAGQGYEQYF. The CDR3 DNA is TGCGCCAGCAGCTTGGCGGGACAGGGCTACGAGCAGTACTTC.

The chain carries TRBV5-6 and TRBJ1-5, with 8 bases lining up with TRBD1. Trimming cost V 2 bases and J 2 bases; bases outside gene matches: 9. The CDR3 totals 17 residues. The germline V gene encodes CDR1 SGHDT and CDR2 YYEEEE. The chain's CDR3 is CASSFTQGALGNQPQHF. The CDR3 nucleotides read TGTGCCAGCAGCTTCACTCAGGGGGCTCTGGGCAATCAGCCCCAGCATTTT. The full variable domain, in which reference TRBV5-6 and TRBJ1-5 provide the parts outside the CDR3, is DAGVTQSPTHLIKTRGQQVTLRCSPKSGHDTVSWYQQALGQGPQFIFQYYEEEERQRGNFPDRFSGHQFPNYSSELNVNALLLGDSALYLCASSFTQGALGNQPQHFGDGTRLSIL.

The chain joins TRBV18 to TRBJ1-5; TRBD1 matches 9 bases. The CDR3 sequence is 15 residues long. Germline V gene sequence: CDR1 KGHSH, CDR2 LQKENI. V lost 5 bases, J lost 2 bases, and 4 bases stayed unmatched. CDR3 nucleotide sequence: TGTGCCAGCTCAACGGACAGGGGCGGCAATCAGCCCCAGCATTTT. Translating it yields CASSTDRGGNQPQHF.

The chain links TRBV28 to TRBJ2-7; 8 bases line up with TRBD1. Germline V gene data show CDR1 as MDHEN and CDR2 as SYDVKM. The length of the CDR3 is 14 residues. J gave up 2 bases and V 7 bases, and 7 bases lay outside the gene matches. CDR3 DNA: TGTGCCAGCAATAGACAGGGGTCCGCCTACGAGCAGTACTTC. Protein: CASNRQGSAYEQYF. Variable domain in full (rest from reference TRBV28 and TRBJ2-7): DVKVTQSSRYLVKRTGEKVFLECVQDMDHENMFWYRQDPGLGLRLIYFSYDVKMKEKGDIPEGYSVSREKKERFSLILESASTNQTSMYLCASNRQGSAYEQYFGPGTRLTVT.

CDR3 region: CASSLRQGGSPLHF. CDR3 DNA sequence: TGTGCCAGCAGCTTACGCCAGGGAGGCTCACCCCTCCACTTT. V is TRBV7-2 and J is TRBJ1-6; a possible D gene is TRBD1 (5 bases). Trimming left V 2 bases short and J 10 bases short, with 12 bases between. CDR3 length equals 14 residues. From germline, CDR1 is SGHTA and CDR2 FQGNSA.

This sequence joins TRBV4-3 and TRBJ2-3; 7 bases agree with TRBD2. The V gene's germline CDR1 is LGHNA and CDR2 YSLEER. The CDR3 is made up of 16 amino acids. J was trimmed by 1 base and V by 0 bases; bases with no gene match: 4. The CDR3 DNA sequence: TGCGCCAGCAGCCAAGATAGACTAGCCGGCACAGATACGCAGTATTTT. Translation: CASSQDRLAGTDTQYF.

J is TRBJ2-7 and V is TRBV28; maybe TRBD2 (5 bases). Germline V CDR1 and CDR2: MDHEN, SYDVKM. V was trimmed by 5 bases and J by 6 bases, leaving 20 bases between them. This CDR3 has 15 amino acids. CDR3 in amino acids: CASSIQHSGIGEQYF. CDR3 DNA: TGTGCCAGCAGTATCCAGCACAGCGGAATCGGCGAGCAGTACTTC.

This chain uses TRBV28 with TRBJ1-5; D not certain. Deletions cut 3 bases from V and 0 bases from J, with 9 bases between. This CDR3 is 15 amino acids long. The V gene's germline CDR1 is MDHEN and CDR2 SYDVKM. In DNA, the CDR3 is TGTGCCAGCAGTTTCGGATACTATAGCAATCAGCCCCAGCATTTT. This codes for CASSFGYYSNQPQHF. The variable domain in full, completed from reference TRBV28 and TRBJ1-5, reads DVKVTQSSRYLVKRTGEKVFLECVQDMDHENMFWYRQDPGLGLRLIYFSYDVKMKEKGDIPEGYSVSREKKERFSLILESASTNQTSMYLCASSFGYYSNQPQHFGDGTRLSIL.

The V gene is TRBV7-2, the J gene TRBJ2-3; 13 bases agree with TRBD2. The CDR3 has 18 residues. In germline, CDR1 is SGHTA, CDR2 FQGNSA. The V and J ends lost 4 bases and 1 base, in that order; junction bases with no gene match: 8. The CDR3 loop reads CASSSYGLAGAGTDTQYF. CDR3 DNA sequence: TGTGCCAGCAGCTCCTACGGACTAGCGGGAGCCGGCACAGATACGCAGTATTTT.

This sequence joins TRBV6-2 or TRBV6-3 and TRBJ1-1, with 8 positions matching TRBD1. CDR3 length equals 17 residues. V shed 2 bases and J 1 base; nucleotides not matched to a gene: 9. The germline V gene encodes CDR1 MNHEY and CDR2 SVGEGT. The CDR3 bases are TGTGCCAGCAGTTACGGGGGACAGGCCCCAGGGAACACTGAAGCTTTCTTT. Residues: CASSYGGQAPGNTEAFF.

This clone was recorded once. The chain is built from TRBV16 and TRBJ1-6; 10 positions match TRBD1. This CDR3 region has 16 residues. CDR1 KGHSY and CDR2 FQNENV come from the germline V gene. After removal of 4 bases from V and 8 bases from J, the junction contained 8 bases not matched to a gene. CDR3 amino acids: CASSRPTGGDDSPLHF. DNA for the CDR3: TGTGCCAGCAGCCGACCGACAGGGGGCGATGATTCACCCCTCCACTTT.